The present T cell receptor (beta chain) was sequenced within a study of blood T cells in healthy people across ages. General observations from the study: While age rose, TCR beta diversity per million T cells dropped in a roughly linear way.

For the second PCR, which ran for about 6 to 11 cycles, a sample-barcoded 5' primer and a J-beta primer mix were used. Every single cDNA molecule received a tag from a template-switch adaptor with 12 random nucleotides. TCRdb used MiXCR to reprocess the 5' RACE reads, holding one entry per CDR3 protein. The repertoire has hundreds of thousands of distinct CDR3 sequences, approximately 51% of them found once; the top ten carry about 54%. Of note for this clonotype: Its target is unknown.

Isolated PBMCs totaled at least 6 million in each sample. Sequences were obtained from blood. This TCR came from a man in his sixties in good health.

CDR3 coding DNA: TGTGCCTGGATTCCTGACAGGGGGCAAGGCTATGGCTACACCTTC. As protein: CAWIPDRGQGYGYTF. The rearrangement joins TRBV30 to TRBJ1-2; 10 positions agree with TRBD1. J lost 4 bases, V lost 4 bases, and 9 bases had no gene match. The CDR3 is made up of 15 amino acids. Germline CDR1 GTSNPN, CDR2 SVGIG (reference sequence).